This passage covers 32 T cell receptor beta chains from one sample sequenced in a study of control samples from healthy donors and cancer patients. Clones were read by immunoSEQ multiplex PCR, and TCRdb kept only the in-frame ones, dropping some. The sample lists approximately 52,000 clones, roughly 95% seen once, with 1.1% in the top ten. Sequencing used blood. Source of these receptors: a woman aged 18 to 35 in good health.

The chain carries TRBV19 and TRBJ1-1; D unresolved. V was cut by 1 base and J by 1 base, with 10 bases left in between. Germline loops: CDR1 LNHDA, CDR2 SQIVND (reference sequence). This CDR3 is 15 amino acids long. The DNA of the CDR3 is TGTGCCAGTAGTATAGCGTCTCGGGGGAACACTGAAGCTTTCTTT. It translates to CASSIASRGNTEAFF.

As DNA, the CDR3 is TGTGCCAGTAGTGTAGGGGAGGAGCAGTACTTC. It codes for CASSVGEEQYF. The genes are TRBV19 and TRBJ2-7; D may match TRBD1 or TRBD2 (5 bases each). This CDR3 region has 11 residues. Trimming cost V 5 bases and J 7 bases, with 9 bases left between them. The germline V gene has CDR1 LNHDA and CDR2 SQIVND (reference sequence).

DNA for the CDR3: TGCGCCAGCAGCTTGGAGGGACAGTACACAGATACGCAGTATTTT. This gives the protein CASSLEGQYTDTQYF. This chain links TRBV5-1 with TRBJ2-3, with 7 bases lining up with TRBD1. CDR1 SGHRS and CDR2 YFSETQ come from the germline V gene. V was clipped by 0 bases and J by 2 bases; unmatched bases: 3. The CDR3 totals 15 residues.

This chain's CDR3 is CATSRGGTNNIDTQYF. Here the CDR3 DNA reads TGTGCCACCAGCAGGGGGGGGACCAACAATATCGATACGCAGTATTTT. The chain has TRBV15 and TRBJ2-3, with 7 bases identical to TRBD2. Trimming cost V 3 bases and J 6 bases; bases outside gene matches: 12. The V gene's germline CDR1 is LNHNV and CDR2 YYDKDF (reference sequence). The CDR3 contains 16 residues.

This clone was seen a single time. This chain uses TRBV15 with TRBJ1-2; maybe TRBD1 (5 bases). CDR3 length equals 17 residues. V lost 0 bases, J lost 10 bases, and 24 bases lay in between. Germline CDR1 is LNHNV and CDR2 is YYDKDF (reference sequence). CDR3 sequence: CATSRDTRVGPTSVYTF. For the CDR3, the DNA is TGTGCCACCAGCAGAGATACCAGGGTTGGCCCCACTAGCGTCTACACCTTC.

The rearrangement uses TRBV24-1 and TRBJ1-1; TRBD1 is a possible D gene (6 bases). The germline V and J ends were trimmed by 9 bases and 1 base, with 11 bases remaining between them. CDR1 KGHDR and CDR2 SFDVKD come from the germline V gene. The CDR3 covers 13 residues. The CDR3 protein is CATRQGPNTEAFF. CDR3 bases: TGTGCCACCCGTCAGGGGCCGAACACTGAAGCTTTCTTT.

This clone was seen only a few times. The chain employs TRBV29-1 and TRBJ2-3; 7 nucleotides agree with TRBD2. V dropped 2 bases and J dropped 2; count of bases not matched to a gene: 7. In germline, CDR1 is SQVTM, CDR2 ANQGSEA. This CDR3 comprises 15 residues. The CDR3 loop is CSVEKAGPSTDTQYF. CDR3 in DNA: TGCAGCGTTGAAAAAGCGGGGCCTTCCACAGATACGCAGTATTTT.

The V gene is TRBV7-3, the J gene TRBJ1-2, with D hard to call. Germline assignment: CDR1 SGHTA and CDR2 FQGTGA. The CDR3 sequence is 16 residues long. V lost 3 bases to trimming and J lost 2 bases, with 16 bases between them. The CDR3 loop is CASSFGFLGENYGYTF. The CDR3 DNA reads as TGTGCCAGCAGCTTCGGCTTTCTTGGGGAGAACTATGGCTACACCTTC. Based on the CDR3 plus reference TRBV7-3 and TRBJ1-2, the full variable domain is GAGVSQTPSNKVTEKGKYVELRCDPISGHTALYWYRQSLGQGPEFLIYFQGTGAADDSGLPNDRFFAVRPEGSVSTLKIQRTERGDSAVYLCASSFGFLGENYGYTFGSGTRLTVV.

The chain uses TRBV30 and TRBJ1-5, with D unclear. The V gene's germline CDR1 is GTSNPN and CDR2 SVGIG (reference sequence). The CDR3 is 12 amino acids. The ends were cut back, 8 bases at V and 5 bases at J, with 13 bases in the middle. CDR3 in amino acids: CARYRMDQPQHF. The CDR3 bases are TGTGCCCGATACCGGATGGATCAGCCCCAGCATTTT.

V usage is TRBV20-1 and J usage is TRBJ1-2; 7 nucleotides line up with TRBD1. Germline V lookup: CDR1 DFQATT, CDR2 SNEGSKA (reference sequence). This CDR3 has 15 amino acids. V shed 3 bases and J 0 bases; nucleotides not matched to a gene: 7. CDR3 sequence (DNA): TGCAGTGCTAGTAGGGGGCCCATTCCTAACTATGGCTACACCTTC. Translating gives CSASRGPIPNYGYTF.

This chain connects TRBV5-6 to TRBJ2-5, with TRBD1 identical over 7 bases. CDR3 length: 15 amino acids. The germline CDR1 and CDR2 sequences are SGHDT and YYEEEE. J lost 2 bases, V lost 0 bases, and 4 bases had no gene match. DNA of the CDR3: TGTGCCAGCAGCTTGGGGAGGACAGGTCAAGAGACCCAGTACTTC. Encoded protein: CASSLGRTGQETQYF.

The CDR3 bases are TGTGCCAGCAGCTTAGCAGGGGGCTGGGCTGAAGCTTTCTTT. Protein product: CASSLAGGWAEAFF. The V and J genes are TRBV7-9 and TRBJ1-1, with TRBD1 matching over 7 bases. Germline V gene sequence: CDR1 SEHNR, CDR2 FQNEAQ (reference sequence). V shed 0 bases, J shed 6 bases, and the junction held 4 bases outside the gene matches. The CDR3 has 14 residues.

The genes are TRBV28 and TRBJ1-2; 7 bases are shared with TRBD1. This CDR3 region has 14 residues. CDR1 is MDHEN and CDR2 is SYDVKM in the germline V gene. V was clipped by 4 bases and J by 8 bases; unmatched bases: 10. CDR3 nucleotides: TGTGCCAGCAGTTCTCCGGGACAGTCGATAGGCTACACCTTC. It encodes CASSSPGQSIGYTF.

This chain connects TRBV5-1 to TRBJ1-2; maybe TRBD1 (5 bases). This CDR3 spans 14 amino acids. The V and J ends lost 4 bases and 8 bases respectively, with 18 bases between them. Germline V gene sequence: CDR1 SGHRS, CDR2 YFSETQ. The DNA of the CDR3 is TGCGCCAGCAGCGGCCCAACCGGGACTGAGGGCTACACCTTC. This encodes CASSGPTGTEGYTF.

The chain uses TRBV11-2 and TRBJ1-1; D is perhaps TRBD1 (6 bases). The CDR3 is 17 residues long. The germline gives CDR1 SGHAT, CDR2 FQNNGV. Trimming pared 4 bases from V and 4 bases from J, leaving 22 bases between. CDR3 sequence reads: CASSSRSGHFKGTEAFF. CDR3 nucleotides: TGTGCCAGCAGCTCCCGGTCGGGACATTTCAAGGGCACTGAAGCTTTCTTT.

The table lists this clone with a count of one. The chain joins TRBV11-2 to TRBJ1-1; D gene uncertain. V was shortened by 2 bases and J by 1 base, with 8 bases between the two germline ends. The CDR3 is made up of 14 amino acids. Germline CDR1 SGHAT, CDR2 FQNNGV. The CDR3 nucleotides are TGTGCCAGCAGCTTAACACATAGGAACACTGAAGCTTTCTTT. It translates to CASSLTHRNTEAFF.

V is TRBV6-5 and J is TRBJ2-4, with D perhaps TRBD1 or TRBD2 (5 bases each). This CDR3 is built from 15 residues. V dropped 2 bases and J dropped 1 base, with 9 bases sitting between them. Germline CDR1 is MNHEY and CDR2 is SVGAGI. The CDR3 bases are TGTGCCAGCAGTTACCTGGGGGAGGCCAAAAACATTCAGTACTTC. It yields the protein CASSYLGEAKNIQYF.

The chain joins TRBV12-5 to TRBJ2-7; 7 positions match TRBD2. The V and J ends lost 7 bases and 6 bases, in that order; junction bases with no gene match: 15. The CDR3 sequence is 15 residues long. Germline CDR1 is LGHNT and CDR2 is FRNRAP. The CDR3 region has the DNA TGTGCTAGTGCCCAAAGGCCTACTAGCGTAAGCGAGCAGTACTTC. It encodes CASAQRPTSVSEQYF.

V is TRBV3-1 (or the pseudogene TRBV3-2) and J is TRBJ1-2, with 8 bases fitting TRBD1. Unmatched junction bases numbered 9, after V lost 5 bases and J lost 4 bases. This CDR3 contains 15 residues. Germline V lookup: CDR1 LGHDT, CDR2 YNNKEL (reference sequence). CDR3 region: CASSSRGQGRYGYTF. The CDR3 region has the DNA TGTGCCAGCAGCTCGCGAGGACAGGGCCGCTATGGCTACACCTTC.

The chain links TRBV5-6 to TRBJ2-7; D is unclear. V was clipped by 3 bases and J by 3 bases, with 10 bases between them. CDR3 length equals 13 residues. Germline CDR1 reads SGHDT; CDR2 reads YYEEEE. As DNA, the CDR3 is TGTGCCAGCAGCTCTGACCTCGACTACGAGCAGTACTTC. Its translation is CASSSDLDYEQYF.

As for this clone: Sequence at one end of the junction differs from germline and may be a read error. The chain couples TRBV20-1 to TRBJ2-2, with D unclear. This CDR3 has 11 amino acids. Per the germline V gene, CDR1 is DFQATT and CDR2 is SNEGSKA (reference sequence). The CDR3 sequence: CSAPSTRELFF. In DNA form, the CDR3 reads TGCAGTGCTCCCTCCACCCGGGAGCTGTTTTTT.

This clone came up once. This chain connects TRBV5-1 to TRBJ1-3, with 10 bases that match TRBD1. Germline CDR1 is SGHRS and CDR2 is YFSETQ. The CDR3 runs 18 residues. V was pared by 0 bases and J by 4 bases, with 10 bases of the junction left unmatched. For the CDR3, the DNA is TGCGCCAGCAGCTTGGAGAATTACCGGGACAGGGGAGGAAACACCATATATTTT. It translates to CASSLENYRDRGGNTIYF.

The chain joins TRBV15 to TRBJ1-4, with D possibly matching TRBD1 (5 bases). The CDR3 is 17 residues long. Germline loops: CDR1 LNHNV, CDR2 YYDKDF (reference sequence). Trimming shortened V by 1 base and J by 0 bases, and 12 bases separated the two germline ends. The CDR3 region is CATSRVGVAATNEKLFF. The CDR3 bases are TGTGCCACCAGCAGAGTAGGGGTCGCGGCAACTAATGAAAAACTGTTTTTT.

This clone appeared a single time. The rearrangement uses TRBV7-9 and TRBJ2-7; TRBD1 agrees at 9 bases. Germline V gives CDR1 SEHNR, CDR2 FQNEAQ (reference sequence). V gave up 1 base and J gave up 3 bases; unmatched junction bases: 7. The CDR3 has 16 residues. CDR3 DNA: TGTGCCAGCAGCTTAGTCCCTGGACAGGGGAACTACGAGCAGTACTTC. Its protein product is CASSLVPGQGNYEQYF.

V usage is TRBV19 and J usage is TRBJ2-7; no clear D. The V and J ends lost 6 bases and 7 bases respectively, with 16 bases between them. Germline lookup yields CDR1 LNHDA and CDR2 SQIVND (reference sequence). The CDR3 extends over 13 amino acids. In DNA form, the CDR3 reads TGTGCCAGTAGCTCTGGTTCGAGGCAAGAGCAGTACTTC. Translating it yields CASSSGSRQEQYF.

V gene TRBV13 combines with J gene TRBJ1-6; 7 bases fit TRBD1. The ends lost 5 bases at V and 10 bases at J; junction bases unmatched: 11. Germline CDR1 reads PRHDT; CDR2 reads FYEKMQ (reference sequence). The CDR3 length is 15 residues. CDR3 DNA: TGTGCCAGCAGCCCGAGACGAGACAGGGACTCACCCCTCCACTTT. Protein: CASSPRRDRDSPLHF.

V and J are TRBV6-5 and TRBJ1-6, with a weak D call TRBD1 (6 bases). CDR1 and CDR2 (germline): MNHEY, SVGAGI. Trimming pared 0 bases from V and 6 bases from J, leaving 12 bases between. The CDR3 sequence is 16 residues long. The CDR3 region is CASSYSNTGPNSPLHF. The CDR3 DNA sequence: TGTGCCAGCAGTTACTCGAATACAGGGCCTAATTCACCCCTCCACTTT.

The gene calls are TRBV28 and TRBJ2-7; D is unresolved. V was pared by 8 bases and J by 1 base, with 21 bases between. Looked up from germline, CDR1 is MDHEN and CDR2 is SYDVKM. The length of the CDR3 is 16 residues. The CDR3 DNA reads TGTGCCAGCGGCCCCCTAGTGGGCAGTCAGTCCTACGAGCAGTACTTC. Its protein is CASGPLVGSQSYEQYF.

The CDR3 loop reads CASSLRVSRSAYNEQFF. In DNA form, the CDR3 reads TGTGCCAGCAGCTTACGGGTCTCCAGGTCAGCTTACAATGAGCAGTTCTTC. The genes are TRBV7-2 and TRBJ2-1, with D unresolved. Trimming left V 2 bases short and J 4 bases short, with 18 bases between. Germline lookup yields CDR1 SGHTA and CDR2 FQGNSA. This CDR3 contains 17 residues.

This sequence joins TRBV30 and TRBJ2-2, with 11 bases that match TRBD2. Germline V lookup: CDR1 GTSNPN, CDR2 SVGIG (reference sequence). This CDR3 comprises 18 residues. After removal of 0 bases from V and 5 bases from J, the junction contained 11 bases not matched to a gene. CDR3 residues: CAWSVQLAGVRGTGELFF. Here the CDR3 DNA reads TGTGCCTGGAGTGTACAACTAGCGGGGGTTAGGGGGACCGGGGAGCTGTTTTTT. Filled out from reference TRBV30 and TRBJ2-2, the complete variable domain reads SQTIHQWPATLVQPVGSPLSLECTVEGTSNPNLYWYRQAAGRGLQLLFYSVGIGQISSEVPQNLSASRPQDRQFILSSKKLLLSDSGFYLCAWSVQLAGVRGTGELFFGEGSRLTVL.

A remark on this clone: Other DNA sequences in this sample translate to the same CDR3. The CDR3 region has the DNA TGTGCCTGGAGTGTACGAGGGAACACTGAAGCTTTCTTT. This encodes CAWSVRGNTEAFF. V is TRBV30 and J is TRBJ1-1; no firm D call. This CDR3 is built from 13 residues. Germline V gives CDR1 GTSNPN, CDR2 SVGIG (reference sequence). The V end lost 0 bases, the J end lost 1 base, and 6 bases lay between the germline ends.

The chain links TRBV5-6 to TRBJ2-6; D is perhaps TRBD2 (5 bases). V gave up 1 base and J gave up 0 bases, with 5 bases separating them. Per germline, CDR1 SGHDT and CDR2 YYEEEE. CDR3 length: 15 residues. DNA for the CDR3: TGTGCCAGCAGCTTGCGGGGCTCTGGGGCCAACGTCCTGACTTTC. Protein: CASSLRGSGANVLTF.